The sequence of this TCR beta chain was determined in a study of blood T cell repertoires in COVID-19 (dated by TCRdb to 2018 to 2021). A note on the overall study: Collaborator samples came from the United States, Italy and Spain and covered acute and convalescent phases of COVID-19. The prospective study material was composed of cDNA or gDNA derived from T cells, B-cell-depleted T cells, or PBMCs. Deeply sampled blood TCRbeta repertoires from subjects exposed to, actively infected with, or recovered from COVID-19 were included in the dataset. The repertoires were released in a freely available public database meant as a resource for research on the immune response to SARS-CoV-2. Where HLA class I and class II types were available, the types were taken from metadata supplied by the sample provider, not from assay-based typing. Nearly every sample came with metadata listing a de-identified subject ID, COVID-19 status, age in years and sex. The samples were drawn from two sources: the first 160 participants of the ongoing ImmuneRACE study, and about 1,300 subjects contributed by 6 global collaborators.

Enrolling through a virtual design, the prospective study's participants ranged in age from roughly 18 to 90 years and lived across roughly 23 United States geographic areas. Cohort assignment in the prospective study relied on participant-reported clinical history from a screening survey and a study questionnaire. For ImmuneRACE Cohort 3, a participant was defined as recovered based on two consecutive negative NP/OP PCR tests, clearance by a healthcare professional, or resolution of symptoms. In the prospective study, whole blood, serum and a nasopharyngeal or oropharyngeal swab were collected from each participant by mobile phlebotomists. Additional blood draws and questionnaires over an approximately two-month period could optionally be provided by prospective study participants. Before DNA extraction, blood samples from the prospective study were shipped at room temperature or frozen. CDR1 and CDR2 were assigned from the germline V gene as MNHEY and SVGAGI. Including cysteine and phenylalanine, the CDR3 has 15 amino acids. The kept DNA is CDR3 alone, 45 bases in frame from the first base. Trimming accounts for 7 bases at V and 3 bases at J, while the number of junction bases matched to no gene is 9.

TCRbeta CDR3 regions were amplified from genomic DNA using the immunoSEQ Assay, a bias-controlled multiplex PCR. The source study handled its data this way. Nucleated cell counts per sample were estimated from amplification of reference gene primers within the assay. To quantify the absolute abundance of each unique TCRbeta CDR3 rearrangement, sequence reads were collapsed and filtered. For each sample, productive Simpson clonality was calculated by taking the square root of Simpson's diversity index across productive rearrangements. Drawn from immuneACCESS, this table holds only the in-frame rearrangements with V and J called that TCRdb kept. Clones are partly lost; checked studies trace under half to an unresolved V gene and leave the rest unexplained. The D gene and trimming were derived from the DNA, and the V and J assignments and clone size from that table. This sample gives about 190,000 clones in total; roughly 84% of them show up just once. 3% to 3.5% of the sample lies in the top ten.

General findings and caveats noted by the study authors: The quantity of clinical and demographic metadata differed by source and by participant and was supplied without curation.

A word on this clone: The antigen it recognizes is unknown. Qualities for individual bases were not recorded, and no much larger clone is one base off.

This sequence originates from a woman younger than 45 who had recovered from COVID-19. The V and J genes are TRBV6-5 and TRBJ2-1; 7 bases in the middle match TRBD1. Material: PBMCs or T cells enriched from blood (not recorded which). The DNA sequence is given as TGTGCCAGCACCGCAACAGGGGAAGGCTACAATGAGCAGTTCTTC. Its product reads: CASTATGEGYNEQFF.